What follows describes a single TCR beta chain. Trimming shortened V by 4 bases and J by 0 bases, and 18 bases separated the two germline ends. The CDR3 contains 17 residues. Germline V lookup: CDR1 SEHNR, CDR2 FQNEAQ (reference sequence). The data are from a study of control samples from healthy donors and cancer patients. Some clones are missing from TCRdb's copy, which holds only in-frame ones; the method was immunoSEQ multiplex PCR. The data hold about 120,000 clones, with roughly 90% observed a single time. The material sequenced was blood. The rearrangement uses TRBV7-9 and TRBJ1-1; D ambiguous. The sequence was obtained from a man over 45 in good health. CDR3 sequence reads: CASSSVLRIPLNTEAFF. CDR3 DNA sequence: TGTGCCAGCAGCTCCGTTTTGAGGATACCCTTGAACACTGAAGCTTTCTTT.